Below are 22 T cell receptor beta chains sequenced from a single sample in a study of blood T cell repertoires in COVID-19. Libraries were prepared by immunoSEQ multiplex PCR; TCRdb keeps only in-frame clonotypes and omits some of them. The sample has 250,000 to 300,000 clones; over 75% are singletons. Sample: peripheral blood. The source is an older woman with acute or convalescent COVID-19.

The rearrangement joins TRBV12-5 to TRBJ2-1; 8 nucleotides line up with TRBD1. The CDR3 length is 14 residues. Germline CDR1 and CDR2: LGHNT and FRNRAP. J was trimmed by 4 bases and V by 4 bases; bases with no gene match: 3. Here the CDR3 reads CASGSGQAYNEQFF. The CDR3 bases are TGTGCTAGTGGTTCGGGACAGGCGTACAATGAGCAGTTCTTC.

The chain employs TRBV27 and TRBJ1-2; the match to TRBD1 covers 7 bases. The CDR3 has 14 residues. Germline values: CDR1 MNHEY, CDR2 SMNVEV (reference sequence). Trimming cost V 3 bases and J 3 bases; bases outside gene matches: 4. CDR3 residues: CASSLEGAHYGYTF. The DNA of the CDR3 is TGTGCCAGCAGTTTGGAGGGGGCGCACTATGGCTACACCTTC.

This chain connects TRBV7-2 to TRBJ2-3; 9 bases are shared with TRBD2. With 0 bases clipped from V and 4 bases from J, the junction kept 8 bases outside the gene matches. Germline lookup yields CDR1 SGHTA and CDR2 FQGNSA. The CDR3 contains 17 residues. The DNA for the CDR3 is TGTGCCAGCAGCTTAGCCGGGGCGGGGGGGAGTGCAGATACGCAGTATTTT. Protein: CASSLAGAGGSADTQYF.

The rearrangement uses TRBV7-6 and TRBJ1-3; TRBD1 matches at 11 bases. The J segment lost 0 bases and the V segment lost 3 bases, leaving 7 bases of the junction unmatched. The germline CDR1 and CDR2 sequences are SGHVS and FNYEAQ. The CDR3 extends over 18 amino acids. The CDR3, as DNA: TGTGCCAGCAGCTTCGCGGGACAGGGGGTGATCTCTGGAAACACCATATATTTT. This translates into CASSFAGQGVISGNTIYF. Drawing the rest from reference TRBV7-6 and TRBJ1-3, the complete variable domain is GAGVSQSPRYKVTKRGQDVALRCDPISGHVSLYWYRQALGQGPEFLTYFNYEAQQDKSGLPNDRFSAERPEGSISTLTIQRTEQRDSAMYRCASSFAGQGVISGNTIYFGEGSWLTVV.

The CDR3 spells CASSSTGRETQYF. CDR3 in DNA: TGTGCCAGCAGTTCGACAGGGAGGGAGACCCAGTACTTC. The rearrangement uses TRBV28 and TRBJ2-5, with D tentatively TRBD1 (7 bases). This CDR3 has 13 amino acids. Germline V gene data show CDR1 as MDHEN and CDR2 as SYDVKM. Trimming pared 4 bases from V and 5 bases from J, leaving 11 bases between.

Concerning this clone: The same CDR3 arises from other DNA sequences in this sample as well. This chain connects TRBV7-3 to TRBJ2-5, with 11 bases matching TRBD2. Germline V gene lookup returns CDR1 SGHTA and CDR2 FQGTGA. V lost 5 bases to trimming and J lost 4 bases; unmatched junction nucleotides: 0. The CDR3 length is 13 residues. CDR3 protein: CASSLAGGETQYF. CDR3 DNA sequence: TGTGCCAGCAGCCTAGCGGGAGGAGAGACCCAGTACTTC.

CDR3 DNA: TGCGCCAGCAGCCACCGGGGGGACTCTGGAAACACCATATATTTT. It encodes CASSHRGDSGNTIYF. The V gene is TRBV5-1, the J gene TRBJ1-3; tentatively, D is TRBD1 (5 bases). V was trimmed by 4 bases and J by 0 bases, leaving 11 bases between them. Germline V gene data show CDR1 as SGHRS and CDR2 as YFSETQ. The CDR3 length is 15 residues.

This clone has just a few counts. V gene TRBV9 combines with J gene TRBJ1-1, with D perhaps matching TRBD1 (6 bases). The germline CDR1 and CDR2 sequences are SGDLS and YYNGEE. This CDR3 is built from 14 residues. Trimming took 2 bases from V and 2 from J, leaving 10 bases between them. The CDR3 DNA reads as TGTGCCAGCAGCGTCGGGGGGCGAAACACTGAAGCTTTCTTT. This sequence encodes CASSVGGRNTEAFF.

This rearrangement joins TRBV28 to TRBJ1-4, with D possibly TRBD1 on 6 matching bases. V was clipped by 6 bases and J by 7 bases, with 18 bases between them. Germline CDR1 and CDR2: MDHEN and SYDVKM. CDR3 length equals 15 residues. CDR3 sequence reads: CASRRGGRDSEKLFF. CDR3 in DNA: TGTGCCAGCAGGAGGGGGGGGCGCGATAGTGAAAAACTGTTTTTT.

The CDR3 nucleotides are TGTGCCAGCAGCCCGGGGGGGCGGACAGATACGCAGTATTTT. Translating gives CASSPGGRTDTQYF. The genes are TRBV5-4 and TRBJ2-3; 8 bases are a match to TRBD2. CDR1 is SGHNT and CDR2 is YYREEE in the germline V gene (reference sequence). This CDR3 spans 14 amino acids. J gave up 3 bases and V 4 bases, and 4 bases lay outside the gene matches.

This chain links TRBV6-2 or TRBV6-3 with TRBJ2-1; maybe TRBD1 (6 bases). The CDR3 runs to 11 residues. CDR1 MNHEY and CDR2 SVGEGT come from the germline V gene. V was shortened by 5 bases and J by 13 bases, with 12 bases between the two germline ends. CDR3 residues: CASSQGGGQFF. CDR3 sequence (DNA): TGTGCCAGCAGTCAAGGGGGTGGACAGTTCTTC.

This rearrangement joins TRBV28 to TRBJ1-5; TRBD1 aligns across 7 bases. The CDR3 runs to 14 residues. The V and J ends lost 2 bases and 4 bases, in that order; junction bases with no gene match: 2. Germline CDR1 is MDHEN and CDR2 is SYDVKM. Here the CDR3 reads CASSLGTVNQPQHF. The CDR3 coding sequence is TGTGCCAGCAGTTTAGGGACAGTGAATCAGCCCCAGCATTTT.

The J gene is TRBJ1-1, the V gene TRBV12-5; D is undetermined. Trimming took off 3 bases at V and 5 bases at J, with 7 bases between the two ends. Per germline, CDR1 LGHNT and CDR2 FRNRAP. The CDR3 is made up of 12 amino acids. DNA of the CDR3: TGTGCTAGTGGTTTAGAGTGGACTGAAGCTTTCTTT. Translating it yields CASGLEWTEAFF.

The chain couples TRBV19 to TRBJ2-7, with D maybe TRBD1 (5 bases). The CDR3 consists of 15 residues. V gave up 0 bases and J gave up 2 bases, with 11 bases separating them. From germline, CDR1 is LNHDA and CDR2 SQIVND (reference sequence). This chain's CDR3 is CASSIEGAAPYEQYF. CDR3 coding DNA: TGTGCCAGTAGTATAGAAGGGGCTGCGCCCTACGAGCAGTACTTC.

V and J are TRBV7-2 and TRBJ2-5; 9 bases map to TRBD1. The germline CDR1 and CDR2 sequences are SGHTA and FQGNSA. This CDR3 is built from 14 residues. V gave up 5 bases and J gave up 4 bases; unmatched junction bases: 5. The CDR3 region has the DNA TGTGCCAGCAGCCCGGGACAGGGAGGAGAGACCCAGTACTTC. Translation: CASSPGQGGETQYF. Full variable domain (outside the CDR3, taken from reference TRBV7-2 and TRBJ2-5): GAGVSQSPSNKVTEKGKDVELRCDPISGHTALYWYRQSLGQGLEFLIYFQGNSAPDKSGLPSDRFSAERTGGSVSTLTIQRTQQEDSAVYLCASSPGQGGETQYFGPGTRLLVL.

This sequence joins TRBV13 and TRBJ2-2, with TRBD1 matching 8 bases. This CDR3 contains 14 residues. After removal of 1 base from V and 8 bases from J, the junction contained 3 bases not matched to a gene. Germline V CDR1 and CDR2: PRHDT, FYEKMQ (reference sequence). CDR3 sequence reads: CASSLADREGELFF. The CDR3 bases are TGTGCCAGCAGCTTAGCGGACAGGGAGGGGGAGCTGTTTTTT.

V is TRBV9 and J is TRBJ2-1; TRBD1 matches at 7 bases. The CDR3 is made up of 15 amino acids. CDR1 SGDLS and CDR2 YYNGEE come from the germline V gene. V was pared by 2 bases and J by 9 bases, with 11 bases of the junction left unmatched. The DNA of the CDR3 is TGTGCCAGCAGCGTCGGGACAGAGGGATCTAGTGAGCAGTTCTTC. Encoded protein: CASSVGTEGSSEQFF.

The chain carries TRBV5-5 and TRBJ1-2; weak D call: TRBD1 (5 bases). Germline-derived CDR1 and CDR2 are SGHKS and YYEKEE (reference sequence). Trimming pared 3 bases from V and 6 bases from J, leaving 15 bases between. This CDR3 has 14 amino acids. The CDR3 bases are TGTGCCAGCAGCTCTGGGAGGGCAGGGAATGGCTACACCTTC. Encoded protein: CASSSGRAGNGYTF.

The V call is TRBV10-3, the J call TRBJ2-5; D possibly corresponds to TRBD1 (6 bases). CDR1 ENHRY and CDR2 SYGVKD come from the germline V gene. The CDR3 length is 12 residues. Deletions cut 2 bases from V and 5 bases from J, with 6 bases between. The chain's CDR3 is CAISEQGETQYF. The CDR3 DNA reads TGTGCCATCAGTGAGCAGGGGGAGACCCAGTACTTC.

Here the CDR3 reads CASSRTIAGGSYEQYF. The CDR3 coding sequence is TGTGCCAGCAGTCGAACAATAGCGGGGGGTTCCTACGAGCAGTACTTC. The chain couples TRBV27 to TRBJ2-7; 10 bases agree with TRBD2. The CDR3 loop spans 16 amino acids. Germline lookup yields CDR1 MNHEY and CDR2 SMNVEV (reference sequence). The J segment lost 1 base and the V segment lost 5 bases, leaving 8 bases of the junction unmatched.

This clone was recorded a few times. This chain links TRBV30 with TRBJ1-4, with 10 bases matching TRBD1. Per germline, CDR1 GTSNPN and CDR2 SVGIG (reference sequence). Trimming cost V 2 bases and J 5 bases; bases outside gene matches: 5. The CDR3 contains 15 residues. The CDR3 loop is CAWSLRTGGNEKLFF. In nucleotides, the CDR3 is TGTGCCTGGAGTTTACGGACAGGGGGAAATGAAAAACTGTTTTTT.

The rearrangement joins TRBV19 to TRBJ2-7; 8 positions agree with TRBD2. This CDR3 contains 12 residues. The ends lost 5 bases at V and 7 bases at J; junction bases unmatched: 4. From germline, CDR1 is LNHDA and CDR2 SQIVND (reference sequence). DNA for the CDR3: TGTGCCAGTAGTCCCCGCGGGGGGGAGCAGTACTTC. This translates into CASSPRGGEQYF.